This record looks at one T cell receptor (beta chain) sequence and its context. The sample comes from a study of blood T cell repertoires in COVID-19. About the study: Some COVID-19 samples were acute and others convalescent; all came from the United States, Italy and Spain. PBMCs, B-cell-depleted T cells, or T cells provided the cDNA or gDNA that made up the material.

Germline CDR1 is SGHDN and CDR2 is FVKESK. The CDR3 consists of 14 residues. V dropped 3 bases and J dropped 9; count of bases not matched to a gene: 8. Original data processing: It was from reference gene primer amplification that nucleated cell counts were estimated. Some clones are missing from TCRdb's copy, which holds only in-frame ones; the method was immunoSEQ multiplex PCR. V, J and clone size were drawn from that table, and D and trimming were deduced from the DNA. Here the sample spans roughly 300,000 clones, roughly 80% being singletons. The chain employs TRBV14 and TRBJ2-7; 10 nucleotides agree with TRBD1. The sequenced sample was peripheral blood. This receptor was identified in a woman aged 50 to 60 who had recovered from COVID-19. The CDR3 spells CASSHQTGGAGQYF. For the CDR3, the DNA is TGTGCCAGCAGCCACCAGACAGGGGGCGCGGGGCAGTACTTC.